The entry that follows covers one TCR beta chain sequence. This sample stems from a study of immune cell composition in non-small cell lung cancer. Produced via immunoSEQ multiplex PCR; TCRdb's table is partial and in-frame only. Of some 6,200 clones detected, nearly 90% appear once; the ten largest clones hold 6% to 6.5%. Normal lung sampling was at least 3 cm from the tumour, as distant as possible. The CDR3 consists of 15 residues. The germline V gene encodes CDR1 SEHNR and CDR2 FQNEAQ (reference sequence). V lost 4 bases and J 0 bases, leaving 12 bases between the germline ends. The origin of this receptor is a human donor with non-small cell lung cancer. The sequenced material came from non-adjacent lung tissue. The J gene is TRBJ1-2, the V gene TRBV7-9; a weak D match, TRBD1 (5 bases). CDR3: CASSSRQSPNYGYTF. The CDR3 coding sequence is TGTGCCAGCAGCTCCCGACAGTCTCCTAACTATGGCTACACCTTC. The full variable domain, completed using reference TRBV7-9 and TRBJ1-2, is DTGVSQNPRHKITKRGQNVTFRCDPISEHNRLYWYRQTLGQGPEFLTYFQNEAQLEKSRLLSDRFSAERPKGSFSTLEIQRTEQGDSAMYLCASSSRQSPNYGYTFGSGTRLTVV.